This is a list of T cell receptor beta chains from one sample in a study of control samples from healthy donors and cancer patients. Sequencing was performed with immunoSEQ multiplex PCR; in TCRdb, only in-frame clones are kept and a portion is missing. The table records about 120,000 clones, about 93% of them present only once. Sequenced: blood. The source is a man aged 25 to 45 in good health. CDR3s include the opening cysteine and the closing phenylalanine or tryptophan. Each record gives: V gene, clone size, J gene, D gene, CDR3 DNA, CDR3 protein. D genes are given only for firm matches. A row's size may be missing; if present it is once, few, many or a size class.

V gene: TRBV7-9
clone size: -
J gene: TRBJ2-1
D gene: -
CDR3 DNA: TGTGCCAGCATGTCTGAATCCCCGGAGGTTGAGCAGTTCTTC
CDR3 protein: CASMSESPEVEQFF

V gene: TRBV5-5
clone size: -
J gene: TRBJ2-1
D gene: TRBD1
CDR3 DNA: TGTGCCAGCAGGCAGACAGGGGGCAATGAGCAGTTCTTC
CDR3 protein: CASRQTGGNEQFF

V gene: TRBV28
clone size: -
J gene: TRBJ2-5
D gene: TRBD1
CDR3 DNA: TGTGCCAGCAGTTTTCGACAGGGGGCAAGAAGGGACCAAGAGACCCAGTACTTC
CDR3 protein: CASSFRQGARRDQETQYF

V gene: TRBV5-1
clone size: -
J gene: TRBJ2-5
D gene: TRBD1
CDR3 DNA: TGCGCCAGCAGCTTGGTTTGGACAGGGGTGGAGACCCAGTACTTC
CDR3 protein: CASSLVWTGVETQYF

V gene: TRBV2
clone size: once
J gene: TRBJ2-4
D gene: -
CDR3 DNA: TGTGCCAGCAGTGAACCCCCAGGTTTAGCCAAAAACATTCAGTACTTC
CDR3 protein: CASSEPPGLAKNIQYF

V gene: TRBV30
clone size: -
J gene: TRBJ2-5
D gene: TRBD1
CDR3 DNA: TGTGCCTGGAGTATCATCATGGGGGGACAGGGAAGGGAGACCCAGTACTTC
CDR3 protein: CAWSIIMGGQGRETQYF

V gene: TRBV15
clone size: -
J gene: TRBJ1-1
D gene: -
CDR3 DNA: TGTGCCACCAGCAGAGATGGGACTGAAGCTTTCTTT
CDR3 protein: CATSRDGTEAFF

V gene: TRBV2
clone size: -
J gene: TRBJ2-2
D gene: TRBD1
CDR3 DNA: TGTGCCAGCAGTGGGGACAGGGGACGCACCGGGGAGCTGTTTTTT
CDR3 protein: CASSGDRGRTGELFF

V gene: TRBV27
clone size: -
J gene: TRBJ2-2
D gene: -
CDR3 DNA: TGTGCCAGCGGGCGACAGGGAGGGACCGGGGAGCTGTTTTTT
CDR3 protein: CASGRQGGTGELFF

V gene: TRBV7-9
clone size: -
J gene: TRBJ2-3
D gene: -
CDR3 DNA: TGTGCCAGCAGCCGCGACACTAGCACAGATACGCAGTATTTT
CDR3 protein: CASSRDTSTDTQYF

V gene: TRBV27
clone size: -
J gene: TRBJ2-7
D gene: -
CDR3 DNA: TGTGCCAGCAGTTTATACGGTGGCGAGCAGTACTTC
CDR3 protein: CASSLYGGEQYF

V gene: TRBV11-2
clone size: -
J gene: TRBJ2-2
D gene: -
CDR3 DNA: TGTGCCAGCAGCCCCAGACACACGGTCAGCGGGGAGCTGTTTTTT
CDR3 protein: CASSPRHTVSGELFF

V gene: TRBV6-2/TRBV6-3
clone size: -
J gene: TRBJ2-2
D gene: TRBD2
CDR3 DNA: TGTGCCAGCAGTCTAGCGGGGGAGGCGACCGGGGAGCTGTTTTTT
CDR3 protein: CASSLAGEATGELFF

V gene: TRBV19
clone size: -
J gene: TRBJ1-1
D gene: TRBD1
CDR3 DNA: TGTGCCAGTAGTATAAGCGACAGGGCGAACACTGAAGCTTTCTTT
CDR3 protein: CASSISDRANTEAFF

V gene: TRBV5-4
clone size: -
J gene: TRBJ1-1
D gene: -
CDR3 DNA: TGTGCCAGCAGCTTTCGGGAACTACCATTGAACACTGAAGCTTTCTTT
CDR3 protein: CASSFRELPLNTEAFF

V gene: TRBV6-5
clone size: -
J gene: TRBJ1-1
D gene: -
CDR3 DNA: TGTGCCAGCAGTTACCGTGAGGGGGGATCTGAAGCTTTCTTT
CDR3 protein: CASSYREGGSEAFF

V gene: TRBV11-2
clone size: -
J gene: TRBJ2-5
D gene: -
CDR3 DNA: TGTGCCAGCAGCTTAGATTTATCTGGGGCGGAGACCCAGTACTTC
CDR3 protein: CASSLDLSGAETQYF

V gene: TRBV5-1
clone size: -
J gene: TRBJ1-1
D gene: -
CDR3 DNA: TGCGCCAGCAGCGCGGCGGGGGAGGGCACTGAAGCTTTCTTT
CDR3 protein: CASSAAGEGTEAFF

V gene: TRBV27
clone size: once
J gene: TRBJ2-4
D gene: TRBD1
CDR3 DNA: TGTGCCAGCAGTTCGACAGGGCTGAAAAACATTCAGTACTTC
CDR3 protein: CASSSTGLKNIQYF

V gene: TRBV19
clone size: -
J gene: TRBJ1-1
D gene: TRBD1
CDR3 DNA: TGTGCCAGTAGTGGCACCGGGACAGATAACACTGAAGCTTTCTTT
CDR3 protein: CASSGTGTDNTEAFF

V gene: TRBV18
clone size: -
J gene: TRBJ2-7
D gene: TRBD2
CDR3 DNA: TGTGCCAGCTCACCAGGGCGGGGGAGATACGAGCAGTACTTC
CDR3 protein: CASSPGRGRYEQYF

V gene: TRBV19
clone size: -
J gene: TRBJ1-6
D gene: -
CDR3 DNA: TGTGCCAGTAGTGGGGGACCGACCAATTCACCCCTCCACTTT
CDR3 protein: CASSGGPTNSPLHF

V gene: TRBV6-1
clone size: -
J gene: TRBJ1-5
D gene: -
CDR3 DNA: TGTGCCAGCAGTGAAGGCAGTAATTATAGCAATCAGCCCCAGCATTTT
CDR3 protein: CASSEGSNYSNQPQHF

V gene: TRBV5-1
clone size: -
J gene: TRBJ2-4
D gene: -
CDR3 DNA: TGCGCCAGCAGCCCTCCCCTTGGGGGGTACATTCAGTACTTC
CDR3 protein: CASSPPLGGYIQYF

V gene: TRBV5-1
clone size: -
J gene: TRBJ1-6
D gene: -
CDR3 DNA: TGCGCCAGCAGCTTCTCCGCGGGGACTAATTCACCCCTCCACTTT
CDR3 protein: CASSFSAGTNSPLHF

V gene: TRBV9
clone size: -
J gene: TRBJ1-3
D gene: -
CDR3 DNA: TGTGCCAGCAGCGTAGAGTGGGACCACTCTGGAAACACCATATATTTT
CDR3 protein: CASSVEWDHSGNTIYF

V gene: TRBV9
clone size: once
J gene: TRBJ1-3
D gene: -
CDR3 DNA: TGTGCCAGCAGCCCCCCCCCGTCCTCTGGAAACACCATATATTTT
CDR3 protein: CASSPPPSSGNTIYF

V gene: TRBV11-2
clone size: -
J gene: TRBJ2-3
D gene: TRBD1
CDR3 DNA: TGTGCCAGCAGGACACACAGGGGAAGGTCAGATACGCAGTATTTT
CDR3 protein: CASRTHRGRSDTQYF

V gene: TRBV5-1
clone size: -
J gene: TRBJ1-1
D gene: -
CDR3 DNA: TGCGCCAGCATCCTAGGCCCGGGGGTGGGCACTGAAGCTTTCTTT
CDR3 protein: CASILGPGVGTEAFF

V gene: TRBV27
clone size: -
J gene: TRBJ1-2
D gene: -
CDR3 DNA: TGTGCCAGCCGGAGGTCAGGGACTAACTATGGCTACACCTTC
CDR3 protein: CASRRSGTNYGYTF

V gene: TRBV25-1
clone size: -
J gene: TRBJ1-2
D gene: TRBD1
CDR3 DNA: TGTGCCGCTTCAAGGGACAGCCACTATGGCTACACCTTC
CDR3 protein: CAASRDSHYGYTF

V gene: TRBV9
clone size: -
J gene: TRBJ1-4
D gene: -
CDR3 DNA: TGTGCCAGCAGCGCCTCGTGGGGGGATAGTGAAAAACTGTTTTTT
CDR3 protein: CASSASWGDSEKLFF

V gene: TRBV6-6
clone size: -
J gene: TRBJ2-5
D gene: TRBD2
CDR3 DNA: TGTGCCAGCAGTTACTCGGGGGGGGTTAGAGAGACCCAGTACTTC
CDR3 protein: CASSYSGGVRETQYF

V gene: TRBV6-2/TRBV6-3
clone size: -
J gene: TRBJ1-2
D gene: -
CDR3 DNA: TGTGCCAGCAGTTCGGTGGATTATGGCTACACCTTC
CDR3 protein: CASSSVDYGYTF

V gene: TRBV28
clone size: -
J gene: TRBJ2-1
D gene: -
CDR3 DNA: TGTGCCAGCAGATTCGAGGGCAATGAGCAGTTCTTC
CDR3 protein: CASRFEGNEQFF

V gene: TRBV18
clone size: -
J gene: TRBJ1-6
D gene: -
CDR3 DNA: TGTGCCAGCTCACTCGATACCGGGACCTCACCCCTCCACTTT
CDR3 protein: CASSLDTGTSPLHF

V gene: TRBV5-1
clone size: -
J gene: TRBJ2-1
D gene: -
CDR3 DNA: TGCGCCAGCAGCTCTGGGACTCGCAATGAGCAGTTCTTC
CDR3 protein: CASSSGTRNEQFF

V gene: TRBV9
clone size: -
J gene: TRBJ2-1
D gene: TRBD2
CDR3 DNA: TGTGCCAGCAGCTTCCGAGCGGGGGGCCAGGGCAATGAGCAGTTCTTC
CDR3 protein: CASSFRAGGQGNEQFF

V gene: TRBV5-1
clone size: -
J gene: TRBJ1-2
D gene: -
CDR3 DNA: TGCGCCAGCAGCTTGGCCCGGGATGGCTACACCTTC
CDR3 protein: CASSLARDGYTF

V gene: TRBV19
clone size: -
J gene: TRBJ2-2
D gene: -
CDR3 DNA: TGTGCCAGTAGTACGGTCATCGGTGCCGGGGAGCTGTTTTTT
CDR3 protein: CASSTVIGAGELFF

V gene: TRBV6-4
clone size: -
J gene: TRBJ1-1
D gene: TRBD1
CDR3 DNA: TGTGCCAGCAGGGATCGACAGGGGGAGGCTTTCTTT
CDR3 protein: CASRDRQGEAFF

V gene: TRBV29-1
clone size: -
J gene: TRBJ1-1
D gene: -
CDR3 DNA: TGCAGCGTTGAGGAATCCATGAACACTGAAGCTTTCTTT
CDR3 protein: CSVEESMNTEAFF

V gene: TRBV7-2
clone size: -
J gene: TRBJ2-7
D gene: -
CDR3 DNA: TGTGCCAGCAGCTTAAAGAACGGGGGCTACTCCTACGAGCAGTACTTC
CDR3 protein: CASSLKNGGYSYEQYF

V gene: TRBV7-3
clone size: -
J gene: TRBJ1-1
D gene: TRBD1
CDR3 DNA: TGTGCCAGCAGCTTAGCAGGGGGCGGTGAAGCTTTCTTT
CDR3 protein: CASSLAGGGEAFF

V gene: TRBV5-6
clone size: -
J gene: TRBJ2-1
D gene: TRBD1
CDR3 DNA: TGTGCCAGCAGCTGGGACAGCCCCGGCTCCTACAATGAGCAGTTCTTC
CDR3 protein: CASSWDSPGSYNEQFF

V gene: TRBV19
clone size: -
J gene: TRBJ2-3
D gene: TRBD2
CDR3 DNA: TGTGCCAGTAGTACCCGGACTAGCGGACGCACAGATACGCAGTATTTT
CDR3 protein: CASSTRTSGRTDTQYF

V gene: TRBV2
clone size: -
J gene: TRBJ2-2
D gene: TRBD2
CDR3 DNA: TGTGCCAGCAGTGGACTAGCGGGGTCCACCGGGGAGCTGTTTTTT
CDR3 protein: CASSGLAGSTGELFF

V gene: TRBV19
clone size: -
J gene: TRBJ1-2
D gene: -
CDR3 DNA: TGTGCCAGTACCATTTCGACCCGGGCCGTTGAAGGCTACACCTTC
CDR3 protein: CASTISTRAVEGYTF

V gene: TRBV27
clone size: -
J gene: TRBJ2-3
D gene: -
CDR3 DNA: TGTGCCAGCAGTTTAAGGCAGGGGAGGTCAGATACGCAGTATTTT
CDR3 protein: CASSLRQGRSDTQYF

V gene: TRBV2
clone size: -
J gene: TRBJ1-1
D gene: TRBD1
CDR3 DNA: TGTGCCAGCAGGAGGACAGGGCTCACTGAAGCTTTCTTT
CDR3 protein: CASRRTGLTEAFF

V gene: TRBV5-4
clone size: -
J gene: TRBJ1-1
D gene: -
CDR3 DNA: TGTGCCAGCAGCTTGAATAGGCACAGAACACTTAGCCCGAACACTGAAGCTTTCTTT
CDR3 protein: CASSLNRHRTLSPNTEAFF

V gene: TRBV11-2
clone size: -
J gene: TRBJ1-4
D gene: -
CDR3 DNA: TGTGCCAGCAGCCCCAACCTTGCAACTAATGAAAAACTGTTTTTT
CDR3 protein: CASSPNLATNEKLFF

V gene: TRBV6-1
clone size: -
J gene: TRBJ2-7
D gene: TRBD2
CDR3 DNA: TGTGCCAGCAGTGAAGCGATAGCGGGGGGGCCCGAGCAGTACTTC
CDR3 protein: CASSEAIAGGPEQYF

V gene: TRBV2
clone size: -
J gene: TRBJ2-7
D gene: TRBD2
CDR3 DNA: TGTGCCAGCAGCCTGCCGGGACTAGCGGGGGGGCGCGAGCAGTACTTC
CDR3 protein: CASSLPGLAGGREQYF

V gene: TRBV24-1
clone size: -
J gene: TRBJ1-4
D gene: -
CDR3 DNA: TGTGCCACCGCGCACCGGTACGGAGGGGTAGAAAAACTGTTTTTT
CDR3 protein: CATAHRYGGVEKLFF

V gene: TRBV10-3
clone size: -
J gene: TRBJ1-5
D gene: -
CDR3 DNA: TGTGCCATCAGTGATGGGTTAGGGTCTCAGCCCCAGCATTTT
CDR3 protein: CAISDGLGSQPQHF